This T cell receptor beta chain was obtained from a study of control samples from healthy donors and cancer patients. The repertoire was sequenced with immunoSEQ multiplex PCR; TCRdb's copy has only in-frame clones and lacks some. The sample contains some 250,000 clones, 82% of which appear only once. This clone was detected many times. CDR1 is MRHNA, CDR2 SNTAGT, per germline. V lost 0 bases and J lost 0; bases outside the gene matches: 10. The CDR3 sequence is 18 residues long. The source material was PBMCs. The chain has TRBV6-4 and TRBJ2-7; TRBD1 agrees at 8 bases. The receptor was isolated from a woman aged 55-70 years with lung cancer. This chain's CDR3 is CASSDSRAETGDSYEQYF. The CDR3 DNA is TGTGCCAGCAGTGACTCGAGGGCGGAGACAGGGGACTCCTACGAGCAGTACTTC.